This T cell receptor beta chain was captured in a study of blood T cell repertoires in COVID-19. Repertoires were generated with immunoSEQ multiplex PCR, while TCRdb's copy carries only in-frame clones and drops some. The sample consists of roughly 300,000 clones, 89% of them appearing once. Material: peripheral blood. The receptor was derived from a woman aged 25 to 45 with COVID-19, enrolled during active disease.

This CDR3 reads CASRGGSDYSNQPQHF. In DNA form, the CDR3 reads TGTGCCAGCAGAGGGGGTAGTGACTATAGCAATCAGCCCCAGCATTTT. The J gene is TRBJ1-5, the V gene TRBV4-2; possibly TRBD1 for D (6 bases). Trimming removed 6 bases from V and 0 bases from J, with 15 bases in between. The germline V gene encodes CDR1 LGHNA and CDR2 YNFKEQ. CDR3 length: 16 residues.